These 21 T cell receptor beta chains came from one sample sequenced in a study of cytomegalovirus exposure and HLA in healthy donors. The PCR ran on 60 Vbeta and 13 Jbeta primers. The table came from immunoSEQ multiplex PCR; TCRdb's copy has only in-frame clones and leaves some out. The table shows about 120,000 clones, with 60% to 85% occurring only once. The sample comprised PBMCs. The receptors were gathered from a woman aged 25-40 years in good health and CMV-seropositive.

V usage is TRBV6-6 and J usage is TRBJ1-2; 7 bases align to TRBD1. This CDR3 is 16 amino acids long. Unmatched junction bases numbered 13, after V lost 5 bases and J lost 4 bases. Germline-derived CDR1 and CDR2 are MNHNY and SVGAGI (reference sequence). CDR3 sequence: CASSHLQGLLGYGYTF. CDR3 nucleotides: TGTGCCAGCAGTCACCTACAGGGGCTACTAGGCTATGGCTACACCTTC.

V usage is TRBV7-9 and J usage is TRBJ2-1; 12 nucleotides line up with TRBD2. The CDR3 runs to 17 residues. V dropped 5 bases and J dropped 4; count of bases not matched to a gene: 9. Germline values: CDR1 SEHNR, CDR2 FQNEAQ (reference sequence). The CDR3 DNA is TGTGCCAGCAGCACTCTAGCGGGGGGGCTGGGATACAATGAGCAGTTCTTC. Its translation: CASSTLAGGLGYNEQFF.

This clone showed up just a few times. V is TRBV19 and J is TRBJ1-2; perhaps TRBD1 as D (6 bases). Trimming shortened V by 6 bases and J by 2 bases, and 22 bases separated the two germline ends. The CDR3 is 17 amino acids. In germline, CDR1 is LNHDA, CDR2 SQIVND (reference sequence). The CDR3 DNA follows: TGTGCCAGTAGCCGCAGGGGCCGTAGCCCACTCAACTATGGCTACACCTTC. Its protein is CASSRRGRSPLNYGYTF.

The V gene is TRBV5-1, the J gene TRBJ2-1, with 8 nucleotides matching TRBD2. From germline, CDR1 is SGHRS and CDR2 YFSETQ. The CDR3 runs 16 residues. The trim removed 3 bases at V and 8 bases at J, leaving 13 bases unmatched. The CDR3 DNA sequence: TGCGCCAGCAGCTACCCGCCAGCGGGGGAGCCCTATGAGCAGTTCTTC. Its protein is CASSYPPAGEPYEQFF.

The V call is TRBV7-9, the J call TRBJ1-2; D gene ambiguous. V dropped 2 bases and J dropped 6 bases, with 10 bases sitting between them. The germline CDR1 and CDR2 sequences are SEHNR and FQNEAQ (reference sequence). This CDR3 comprises 13 residues. CDR3: CASSLRQRDGYTF. The CDR3 DNA follows: TGTGCCAGCAGCTTACGTCAACGGGATGGCTACACCTTC.

The chain combines TRBV19 with TRBJ2-3; 7 bases are a match to TRBD1. J gave up 4 bases and V 7 bases, and 8 bases lay outside the gene matches. The germline gives CDR1 LNHDA, CDR2 SQIVND (reference sequence). The CDR3 has 14 residues. CDR3 sequence reads: CASTLRDSADTQYF. The CDR3 bases are TGTGCCAGTACCCTCCGGGACAGTGCAGATACGCAGTATTTT.

V gene TRBV6-1 combines with J gene TRBJ1-2; D is uncertain. V was trimmed by 1 base and J by 8 bases, leaving 8 bases between them. Germline CDR1 reads MNHNS; CDR2 reads SASEGT. CDR3 size: 12 residues. The CDR3 spells CASSEGRVGYTF. The CDR3 DNA reads TGTGCCAGCAGTGAAGGTCGGGTCGGCTACACCTTC.

The chain recombines TRBV6-5 with TRBJ2-7, with 7 bases aligning to TRBD1. CDR1 is MNHEY and CDR2 is SVGAGI in the germline V gene. The CDR3 has 14 amino acids. V was clipped by 2 bases and J by 2 bases; unmatched bases: 3. The CDR3 is CASSYKQGPYEQYF. The CDR3 region has the DNA TGTGCCAGCAGTTACAAACAGGGGCCCTACGAGCAGTACTTC.

The chain is built from TRBV7-9 and TRBJ2-1, with TRBD2 matching over 10 bases. Germline-derived CDR1 and CDR2 are SEHNR and FQNEAQ (reference sequence). Trimming removed 7 bases from V and 7 bases from J; junction bases left unmatched: 4. The length of the CDR3 is 13 residues. The DNA of the CDR3 is TGTGCCAGCACACTAGCGGGGACAAATGAGCAGTTCTTC. The encoded protein is CASTLAGTNEQFF.

This clone was counted only a few times. The rearrangement links TRBV2 to TRBJ1-5; D is possibly TRBD1 (5 bases). Per germline, CDR1 SNHLY and CDR2 FYNNEI. This CDR3 is 13 amino acids long. The V gene lost 6 bases and the J gene lost 11 bases, with 17 bases spanning the gap. The CDR3 sequence is CASSLGLQGAQHF. The CDR3 region has the DNA TGTGCCAGCAGCTTGGGTCTTCAAGGGGCCCAGCATTTT.

This rearrangement joins TRBV5-6 to TRBJ1-2; no firm D call. Trimming removed 2 bases at V and 6 bases at J, with 17 bases between. Germline V gives CDR1 SGHDT, CDR2 YYEEEE. The CDR3 loop spans 15 amino acids. DNA for the CDR3: TGTGCCAGCAGCTTCCTAAGCGGAGGGATTCATGGCTACACCTTC. Its translation: CASSFLSGGIHGYTF. Together with reference TRBV5-6 and TRBJ1-2, the CDR3 gives the full variable domain: DAGVTQSPTHLIKTRGQQVTLRCSPKSGHDTVSWYQQALGQGPQFIFQYYEEEERQRGNFPDRFSGHQFPNYSSELNVNALLLGDSALYLCASSFLSGGIHGYTFGSGTRLTVV.

V is TRBV7-7 and J is TRBJ2-3; D not certain. The CDR3 runs to 14 residues. From germline, CDR1 is SSHAT and CDR2 FNYEAQ (reference sequence). Trimming shortened V by 5 bases and J by 1 base, and 10 bases separated the two germline ends. The CDR3 sequence: CASSPLQGTDTQYF. The CDR3 DNA sequence: TGTGCCAGCAGCCCCCTTCAGGGCACAGATACGCAGTATTTT.

The chain has TRBV7-2 and TRBJ1-6; D ambiguous. Germline lookup yields CDR1 SGHTA and CDR2 FQGNSA. This CDR3 has 12 residues. V was clipped by 1 base and J by 9 bases, with 4 bases between them. CDR3 sequence (DNA): TGTGCCAGCAGCTTAGACTCTTCACCCCTCCACTTT. Its protein product is CASSLDSSPLHF.

The chain combines TRBV20-1 with TRBJ1-2, with D hard to call. This CDR3 contains 8 residues. Germline assignment: CDR1 DFQATT and CDR2 SNEGSKA (reference sequence). CDR3 nucleotides: TGCAGATCGGGTGGCTACACCTTC. Its protein product is CRSGGYTF.

The chain joins TRBV6-4 to TRBJ2-1; 13 bases match TRBD2. Germline V gives CDR1 MRHNA, CDR2 SNTAGT. Trimming removed 5 bases from V and 0 bases from J; junction bases left unmatched: 10. The CDR3 length is 19 residues. The CDR3 bases are TGTGCCAGCAGTAGAGAGGGACTAGCGGGGACCGGCTCCTACAATGAGCAGTTCTTC. Protein sequence: CASSREGLAGTGSYNEQFF.

This clone was counted between two and nine times. The rearrangement links TRBV5-6 to TRBJ2-7; tentative D call: TRBD1 (6 bases). Looked up from germline, CDR1 is SGHDT and CDR2 is YYEEEE. The CDR3 extends over 15 amino acids. Trimming removed 2 bases from V and 2 bases from J, with 14 bases in between. The CDR3 region has the DNA TGTGCCAGCAGCTTTGGGTTGGGGGCAACCTACGAGCAGTACTTC. Translating it yields CASSFGLGATYEQYF.

V usage is TRBV10-3 and J usage is TRBJ1-2; TRBD1 matches 10 bases. The V gene end was trimmed by 8 bases and the J gene end by 3 bases; junction bases not matched to a gene: 6. Germline assignment: CDR1 ENHRY and CDR2 SYGVKD. The CDR3 loop spans 14 amino acids. CDR3 DNA: TGTGCCATCTCCCCGACAGGGGGCGACTATGGCTACACCTTC. Amino acid sequence: CAISPTGGDYGYTF.

CDR3 loop: CASSPQVSGTTIYGYTF. The CDR3 coding sequence is TGTGCCAGCAGCCCTCAGGTTTCCGGGACAACGATTTATGGCTACACCTTC. V and J are TRBV5-4 and TRBJ1-2; a weak D match, TRBD1 (6 bases). This CDR3 has 17 residues. V lost 4 bases to trimming and J lost 5 bases, with 24 bases between them. Germline CDR1 and CDR2: SGHNT and YYREEE (reference sequence).

V and J are TRBV19 and TRBJ2-5, with TRBD2 matching over 13 bases. CDR1 is LNHDA and CDR2 is SQIVND in the germline V gene (reference sequence). This CDR3 is 15 amino acids long. Germline trimming cut 6 bases from V and 5 bases from J; bases unmatched to any gene: 6. This chain's CDR3 is CASSKLAGGHETQYF. The CDR3 DNA reads TGTGCCAGTAGCAAACTAGCGGGGGGGCATGAGACCCAGTACTTC. The full variable domain, with the rest looked up from reference TRBV19 and TRBJ2-5, is DGGITQSPKYLFRKEGQNVTLSCEQNLNHDAMYWYRQDPGQGLRLIYYSQIVNDFQKGDIAEGYSVSREKKESFPLTVTSAQKNPTAFYLCASSKLAGGHETQYFGPGTRLLVL.

The sample holds a few counts of this clone. V is TRBV9 and J is TRBJ2-3; the match to TRBD2 covers 7 bases. The CDR3 has 14 residues. V lost 4 bases and J lost 2; bases outside the gene matches: 4. CDR1 and CDR2 from the germline V gene are SGDLS and YYNGEE. The CDR3 region has the DNA TGTGCCAGCAGCCGGGACTACCCCACAGATACGCAGTATTTT. Its translation: CASSRDYPTDTQYF.

This chain joins TRBV23-1 and TRBJ2-1; 13 bases agree with TRBD2. TRBV23-1 is an ORF for which the function is uncertain. The V and J ends lost 3 bases and 7 bases, in that order; junction bases with no gene match: 15. The CDR3 spans 19 residues. For the CDR3, the DNA is TGCGCCAGCAGTCATACTAGCGGGGGGGCACCCCAAGCTGTTAATGAGCAGTTCTTC. As protein: CASSHTSGGAPQAVNEQFF.